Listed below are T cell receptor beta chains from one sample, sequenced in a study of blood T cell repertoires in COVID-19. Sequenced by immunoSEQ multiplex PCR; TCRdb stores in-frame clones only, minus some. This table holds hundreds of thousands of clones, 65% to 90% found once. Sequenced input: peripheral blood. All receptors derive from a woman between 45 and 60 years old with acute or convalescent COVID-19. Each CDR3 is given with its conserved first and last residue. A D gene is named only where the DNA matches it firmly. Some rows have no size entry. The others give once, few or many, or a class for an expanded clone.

TGTGCCAGCAGCTCGGGACAGGGGACCGGGGAGCTGTTTTTT CASSSGQGTGELFF TRBJ2-2 TRBV5-6 few TRBD1
TGTGCCAGTGGGTCACGGACAGGCCAGAGTTGGCAGCCCCAGCATTTT CASGSRTGQSWQPQHF TRBJ1-5 TRBV19 NA TRBD1
TGCGCCAGCAGCCGTAGCGGAAACCAAGAGACCCAGTACTTC CASSRSGNQETQYF TRBJ2-5 TRBV4-1 NA NA
TGTGCCAGTAGTAGTGGACAGGGGGGGATCGGAGATACGCAGTATTTT CASSSGQGGIGDTQYF TRBJ2-3 TRBV19 once TRBD1
TGTGCCAGTAGTACCATGGGACAGGGACCTTACGAGCAGTACTTC CASSTMGQGPYEQYF TRBJ2-7 TRBV19 NA TRBD1
TGTGCCAGTAGTAACCAACACAATGCGGGCTCACCCCTCCACTTT CASSNQHNAGSPLHF TRBJ1-6 TRBV19 NA NA
TGCGCCAGCAGCCCGCCAGCAGATACGCAGTATTTT CASSPPADTQYF TRBJ2-3 TRBV5-1 NA NA
TGTGCCTGGAGTGACAGGTATGAAGCTTTCTTT CAWSDRYEAFF TRBJ1-1 TRBV30 NA NA
TGTGCCAGTAGTTTCACTAGCACATCCACCGGGGAGCTGTTTTTT CASSFTSTSTGELFF TRBJ2-2 TRBV19 NA NA
TGTGCCAGCAGTAACTACAGGGGGCGGGAGGATACGCAGTATTTT CASSNYRGREDTQYF TRBJ2-3 TRBV28 once TRBD1
TGTGCCAGCTCACCACAGCCAGCGGAGAACACCGGGGAGCTGTTTTTT CASSPQPAENTGELFF TRBJ2-2 TRBV18 NA NA
TGTGCCAGTGCATCACGGACAGGGGGTTCACCCCTCCACTTT CASASRTGGSPLHF TRBJ1-6 TRBV19 NA TRBD1
TGCGCCAGCAGCCCAACGACAGGGTTTGCTGGAAACACCATATATTTT CASSPTTGFAGNTIYF TRBJ1-3 TRBV5-1 NA TRBD1
TGCGCCAGCAGCCAAGAGACTAGCGGAGCTAGCACAGATACGCAGTATTTT CASSQETSGASTDTQYF TRBJ2-3 TRBV4-3 NA TRBD2
TGTGCCAGCAGCCAAGATTGGGGGCTAAAGACCCAGTACTTC CASSQDWGLKTQYF TRBJ2-5 TRBV14 few NA
TGCGCCAGCAGCCCCGCGGGCAGGGGAGGCACAGATACGCAGTATTTT CASSPAGRGGTDTQYF TRBJ2-3 TRBV4-1 NA NA
TGTGCCAGCAGCTTCTCGACAGGGGGAAATTCACCCCTCCACTTT CASSFSTGGNSPLHF TRBJ1-6 TRBV27 NA TRBD1
TGTGCCACCAGCAGACCCCCGGGACAGGGATGGAATCAGCCCCAGCATTTT CATSRPPGQGWNQPQHF TRBJ1-5 TRBV15 NA TRBD1
TGTGCCAGCAGTAGCAGTGACAGGGCCAATCAGCCCCAGCATTTT CASSSSDRANQPQHF TRBJ1-5 TRBV27 NA TRBD1
TGTGCCAGCAGTTTAAATATGGGGCGCGTTACTGAAGCTTTCTTT CASSLNMGRVTEAFF TRBJ1-1 TRBV27 NA NA
TGCAGCGTCCCTTTAAGCAGGGGGTCCCCAGATACGCAGTATTTT CSVPLSRGSPDTQYF TRBJ2-3 TRBV29-1 NA TRBD1
TGTGCCAGCAGCCAACCCTCAGGGGCAGATACGCAGTATTTT CASSQPSGADTQYF TRBJ2-3 TRBV4-2 NA NA
TGTGCCAGCAGCTACCGAACCGGGGAGATGAGCTCCTACAATGAGCAGTTCTTC CASSYRTGEMSSYNEQFF TRBJ2-1 TRBV11-2 NA NA
TGTGCCTGGAGTGTAGGTAGCTGGCAGTTCTTC CAWSVGSWQFF TRBJ2-1 TRBV30 few NA
TGTGCCAGCAGCAACCCTACGGGGAGCGAAAAACTGTTTTTT CASSNPTGSEKLFF TRBJ1-4 TRBV6-6 NA NA
TGTGCCAGCAGTTACGACAGGGGCAATCAGCCCCAGCATTTT CASSYDRGNQPQHF TRBJ1-5 TRBV27 NA TRBD1
TGTGCCAGCAGGGAGACCGGGACAGGGGTAGGGCAGTACTTC CASRETGTGVGQYF TRBJ2-7 TRBV6-5 NA TRBD1
TGCAGTGCTAGTACAGGGGACTATGGCTACACCTTC CSASTGDYGYTF TRBJ1-2 TRBV20-1 NA TRBD1
TGTGCCACCAGTGAATCCGGGACTACAATAGATGAGCAGTTCTTC CATSESGTTIDEQFF TRBJ2-1 TRBV24-1 once TRBD2
TGTGCCTGGACTACCTTGGCAGGGACAGGGGCCGGCTACACCTTC CAWTTLAGTGAGYTF TRBJ1-2 TRBV30 NA TRBD1
TGTGCCAGCAGCGACCAGACAGCTTCCACCGGGGAGCTGTTTTTT CASSDQTASTGELFF TRBJ2-2 TRBV7-6 NA NA
TGTGCCAGCAGTTTAAGTTCCCTCCCAGCCTACGAGCAGTACTTC CASSLSSLPAYEQYF TRBJ2-7 TRBV28 few NA
TGCGCCAGCAGCCCTTGGGGACAACGGAACACTGAAGCTTTCTTT CASSPWGQRNTEAFF TRBJ1-1 TRBV5-1 NA NA
TGCGCCAGCAAAGCGGGACGGGCGGTCTCAGATACGCAGTATTTT CASKAGRAVSDTQYF TRBJ2-3 TRBV5-1 once TRBD2
TGTGCCAGCAGTTGGAAGGGTAGCGATGGCTACACCTTC CASSWKGSDGYTF TRBJ1-2 TRBV25-1 NA NA
TGCGCCAGCAGTCAGAATCCGTACACAGATACGCAGTATTTT CASSQNPYTDTQYF TRBJ2-3 TRBV4-1 NA NA
TGTGCCAGCAGCTTGGGGACAGGGAAAGAGACCCAGTACTTC CASSLGTGKETQYF TRBJ2-5 TRBV5-4 NA TRBD1
TGTGCCAGCAGCGCCGGGACAGCCTACGAGCAGTACTTC CASSAGTAYEQYF TRBJ2-7 TRBV12-3/TRBV12-4 NA TRBD1
TGTGCCATCAGTGAGTCTGGGCCAGGTGCGAATTCACCCCTCCACTTT CAISESGPGANSPLHF TRBJ1-6 TRBV10-3 NA NA
TGTGCCAGCAGTAACAGGGGGGCTGGCTACGAGCAGTACTTC CASSNRGAGYEQYF TRBJ2-7 TRBV27 NA TRBD1
TGTGCCAGCAGTTTGAGGTCCTCACCCCTCCACTTT CASSLRSSPLHF TRBJ1-6 TRBV28 NA NA
TGTGCCAGCAGACAGCAACAGGGAAGCTCCTATAATTCACCCCTCCACTTT CASRQQQGSSYNSPLHF TRBJ1-6 TRBV4-2 few NA
TGTGCCAGCAGTGACGCCTTTGCCGAAGGAGAGACTGAAGCTTTCTTT CASSDAFAEGETEAFF TRBJ1-1 TRBV2 NA NA
TGCGCCAGCAGCGTAGGACTAGCGGGCCAATCCTACAATGAGCAGTTCTTC CASSVGLAGQSYNEQFF TRBJ2-1 TRBV5-1 NA TRBD2
TGTGCCACCAGCAGAGAGGAGGGAGTTCGGACCGGGGAGCTGTTTTTT CATSREEGVRTGELFF TRBJ2-2 TRBV15 NA NA
TGTGCCAGCAGCTTAGGGGGGGCTAATGAAAAACTGTTTTTT CASSLGGANEKLFF TRBJ1-4 TRBV7-2 NA NA
TGCGCCAGCAGCGAGGACACCGGCTCTGGAAACACCATATATTTT CASSEDTGSGNTIYF TRBJ1-3 TRBV5-1 NA NA